The clone carrying this T cell receptor (beta chain) occurred a few times. The source of the sample is a study of CDR3 diversity in severe acne. The trim removed 1 base at V and 3 bases at J, leaving 5 bases unmatched. This CDR3 contains 16 residues. CDR1 MGHRA and CDR2 YSYEKL come from the germline V gene. TCRdb independently ran MiXCR on the PCR reads; one entry per CDR3 protein. The sample holds some 85,000 distinct CDR3 sequences, under 55% seen once. This rearrangement joins TRBV4-1 to TRBJ2-1; 8 bases match TRBD2. The source material was blood. The receptor comes from a male donor with severe acne vulgaris. The CDR3 loop is CASSQGPGGVYNEQFF. CDR3 coding DNA: TGCGCCAGCAGCCAAGGCCCGGGAGGGGTCTACAATGAGCAGTTCTTC.